This T cell receptor (beta chain) emerged from a study of blood T cell repertoires in COVID-19. About the research overall: There were acute and convalescent COVID-19 samples, and they came from the United States, Italy and Spain. The cDNA or gDNA used as material had been derived from T cells, B-cell-depleted T cells, or PBMCs.

Trimming stripped 3 bases from V and 1 base from J, with 11 bases between. Germline-derived CDR1 and CDR2 are MNHNS and SASEGT. The CDR3 runs to 15 residues. Original handling: How many nucleated cells were present was estimated from reference gene primer amplification. Clones were read by immunoSEQ multiplex PCR, and TCRdb kept only the in-frame ones, dropping some. V and J calls plus clone size are reproduced from that table; the DNA served to infer D and trimming. Among 300,000 to 350,000 clones listed, approximately 82% were seen once. This receptor was identified in a man aged 25-45 years with active or convalescent COVID-19. What was sequenced was peripheral blood. V and J are TRBV6-1 and TRBJ2-3; weak D call: TRBD2 (6 bases). CDR3 bases: TGTGCCAGCAGTGAGGGGGGAGCCCGCACAGATACGCAGTATTTT. Its translation is CASSEGGARTDTQYF.